These 20 T cell receptor beta chains originate from one sample sequenced in a study of T cell changes during pregnancy in multiple sclerosis. This table comes from immunoSEQ multiplex PCR, and its TCRdb copy is limited to in-frame clones, with some not included. The data hold around 47,000 clones, with 94% observed a single time. The starting material was CD8+ T cells from peripheral blood mononuclear cells, obtained in the first trimester of pregnancy. Receptors originate from a female donor with multiple sclerosis, enrolled in a pregnancy study.

J is TRBJ1-1 and V is TRBV10-3, with unresolved D. Trimming stripped 2 bases from V and 1 base from J, with 5 bases between. Per germline, CDR1 ENHRY and CDR2 SYGVKD. This CDR3 is 13 amino acids long. CDR3 bases: TGTGCCATCAGTGAGGGCAAGAACACTGAAGCTTTCTTT. It specifies CAISEGKNTEAFF.

V and J are TRBV7-9 and TRBJ2-3, with D tentatively TRBD2 (5 bases). The CDR3 sequence is 19 residues long. Germline-derived CDR1 and CDR2 are SEHNR and FQNEAQ (reference sequence). The V end was cut by 5 bases, the J end by 2 bases, with 26 bases between. CDR3 protein: CASSLPREGEAAFTDTQYF. CDR3 sequence (DNA): TGTGCCAGCAGCCTTCCTCGCGAAGGTGAAGCGGCTTTCACAGATACGCAGTATTTT.

The V gene is TRBV7-2, the J gene TRBJ2-7; TRBD2 agrees at 9 bases. Trimming cost V 4 bases and J 0 bases; bases outside gene matches: 1. The CDR3 length is 14 residues. The V gene's germline CDR1 is SGHTA and CDR2 FQGNSA. CDR3 sequence: CASSSAGGSYEQYF. CDR3 DNA sequence: TGTGCCAGCAGCTCAGCGGGAGGCTCCTACGAGCAGTACTTC.

The chain joins TRBV19 to TRBJ2-1, with TRBD2 matching over 7 bases. From germline, CDR1 is LNHDA and CDR2 SQIVND (reference sequence). Germline trimming cut 7 bases from V and 5 bases from J; bases unmatched to any gene: 14. The CDR3 covers 16 residues. CDR3 nucleotides: TGTGCCAGTACCTCTCTTCCCCTAGCGGCGCACAATGAGCAGTTCTTC. It is translated as CASTSLPLAAHNEQFF. Full variable domain (missing parts from reference TRBV19 and TRBJ2-1): DGGITQSPKYLFRKEGQNVTLSCEQNLNHDAMYWYRQDPGQGLRLIYYSQIVNDFQKGDIAEGYSVSREKKESFPLTVTSAQKNPTAFYLCASTSLPLAAHNEQFFGPGTRLTVL.

This chain connects TRBV6-5 to TRBJ2-1; TRBD2 might be the D (5 bases). CDR3 length: 15 residues. V shed 2 bases and J shed 4 bases, with 12 bases lying between them. The germline gives CDR1 MNHEY, CDR2 SVGAGI. Here the CDR3 reads CASSYENGLYNEQFF. CDR3 coding DNA: TGTGCCAGCAGTTACGAGAATGGACTGTACAATGAGCAGTTCTTC.

This chain connects TRBV27 to TRBJ2-5; possibly TRBD1 for D (6 bases). Trimming shortened V by 0 bases and J by 5 bases, and 16 bases separated the two germline ends. CDR1 is MNHEY and CDR2 is SMNVEV in the germline V gene (reference sequence). CDR3 length equals 16 residues. The CDR3 nucleotides read TGTGCCAGCAGTTTATCCCCACAGGGATACGGGGAGACCCAGTACTTC. Translation: CASSLSPQGYGETQYF.

The chain uses TRBV19 and TRBJ2-3, with 7 bases fitting TRBD2. CDR3 length: 17 residues. J was trimmed by 1 base and V by 4 bases; bases with no gene match: 11. Looked up from germline, CDR1 is LNHDA and CDR2 is SQIVND (reference sequence). Here the CDR3 DNA reads TGTGCCAGTAGTAGGTTCTTTTTTGCGGGAGGCACAGATACGCAGTATTTT. Protein: CASSRFFFAGGTDTQYF.

In its sample, this clone was seen a few times. The chain combines TRBV7-6 with TRBJ2-2; 14 nucleotides agree with TRBD2. Germline V gene sequence: CDR1 SGHVS, CDR2 FNYEAQ. Trimming at V came to 4 bases and at J to 12 bases, leaving 7 bases not matched to a gene. The CDR3 is 15 amino acids. CDR3 DNA sequence: TGTGCCAGCAGCTCCGAGGGACTAGCGGGAGTTAAGCTGTTTTTT. This sequence encodes CASSSEGLAGVKLFF.

There are a few counts of this clone. The chain joins TRBV7-9 to TRBJ2-7; TRBD1 aligns across 7 bases. Germline trimming cut 5 bases from V and 2 bases from J; bases unmatched to any gene: 6. The CDR3 loop spans 14 amino acids. The germline V gene has CDR1 SEHNR and CDR2 FQNEAQ (reference sequence). The DNA for the CDR3 is TGTGCCAGCAGCCCCAGAGGGACAGCCTACGAGCAGTACTTC. It encodes CASSPRGTAYEQYF.

The rearrangement uses TRBV27 and TRBJ1-5; D call uncertain. CDR1 and CDR2 from the germline V gene are MNHEY and SMNVEV (reference sequence). The V gene lost 6 bases and the J gene lost 3 bases, with 9 bases spanning the gap. The CDR3 is made up of 13 amino acids. CDR3: CASRLGLNQPQHF. The CDR3 nucleotides read TGTGCCAGCAGATTAGGCCTCAATCAGCCCCAGCATTTT.

The chain is built from TRBV5-4 and TRBJ2-1, with 7 bases fitting TRBD1. Germline-derived CDR1 and CDR2 are SGHNT and YYREEE (reference sequence). This CDR3 has 16 amino acids. The V and J ends lost 4 bases and 2 bases, in that order; junction bases with no gene match: 9. This CDR3 is CASSHSGQGAYNEQFF. The CDR3 DNA is TGTGCCAGCAGCCACTCCGGGCAGGGGGCCTACAATGAGCAGTTCTTC.

This chain uses TRBV4-2 with TRBJ1-1; D might be TRBD1 (5 bases). Looked up from germline, CDR1 is LGHNA and CDR2 is YNFKEQ. This CDR3 is 19 amino acids long. Trimming cost V 4 bases and J 0 bases, with 24 bases left between them. Written as DNA, the CDR3 is TGTGCCAGCAGCCCCTCAGCAGGGCAGGGTAATCTCATGAACACTGAAGCTTTCTTT. Its translation: CASSPSAGQGNLMNTEAFF.

The chain couples TRBV7-9 to TRBJ2-1; 8 bases align to TRBD1. The trim removed 5 bases at V and 13 bases at J, leaving 10 bases unmatched. Germline CDR1 is SEHNR and CDR2 is FQNEAQ (reference sequence). The CDR3 extends over 13 amino acids. The CDR3 is CASSGQGEASQFF. The CDR3 DNA is TGTGCCAGCAGCGGACAGGGAGAGGCTAGCCAGTTCTTC.

Of note for this clone: Mismatch with germline at one junction end may stem from a read error. The rearrangement links TRBV7-9 to TRBJ2-1; D is undetermined. The germline V gene has CDR1 SEHNR and CDR2 FQNEAQ (reference sequence). The CDR3 is made up of 11 amino acids. The CDR3 loop reads CASSSFNEQFF. CDR3 coding DNA: TGTGCCAGCAGCTCCTTCAATGAGCAGTTCTTC.

The genes are TRBV5-1 and TRBJ1-1; unclear D gene. V was trimmed by 6 bases and J by 0 bases, leaving 9 bases between them. Germline CDR1 reads SGHRS; CDR2 reads YFSETQ. The length of the CDR3 is 13 residues. Here the CDR3 DNA reads TGCGCCAGCAAGCGGTGGGTGAACACTGAAGCTTTCTTT. Translation gives CASKRWVNTEAFF.

The V and J genes are TRBV28 and TRBJ1-1, with D possibly matching TRBD1 (5 bases). The germline gives CDR1 MDHEN, CDR2 SYDVKM. V was trimmed by 5 bases and J by 4 bases, leaving 17 bases between them. This CDR3 comprises 15 residues. This CDR3 reads CASSIRLGVGTEAFF. The DNA for the CDR3 is TGTGCCAGCAGTATCCGGTTAGGGGTGGGCACTGAAGCTTTCTTT.

This rearrangement joins TRBV7-9 to TRBJ2-1; TRBD2 matches at 9 bases. Germline CDR1 and CDR2: SEHNR and FQNEAQ (reference sequence). V trimming: 1 base; J trimming: 10 bases; junction bases outside the gene matches: 11. The CDR3 totals 16 residues. CDR3 region: CASSLGVSGLAREQFF. Here the CDR3 DNA reads TGTGCCAGCAGCTTAGGGGTATCGGGACTAGCTCGCGAGCAGTTCTTC.

The V and J genes are TRBV7-9 and TRBJ2-1; D is unresolved. This CDR3 comprises 15 residues. Trimming removed 4 bases from V and 0 bases from J, with 10 bases in between. CDR1 and CDR2 (germline): SEHNR, FQNEAQ (reference sequence). The DNA of the CDR3 is TGTGCCAGCAGCTCACCGGGTAACTCCTACAATGAGCAGTTCTTC. This encodes CASSSPGNSYNEQFF.

This clone has only one observation. The chain is built from TRBV27 and TRBJ2-7; 7 bases align to TRBD2. The germline CDR1 and CDR2 sequences are MNHEY and SMNVEV (reference sequence). The CDR3 extends over 15 amino acids. V dropped 4 bases and J dropped 5; count of bases not matched to a gene: 11. In nucleotides, the CDR3 is TGTGCCAGCAGTTCCCTTGGCGGGAGAATCAACGAGCAGTACTTC. Translated, it gives CASSSLGGRINEQYF.

The V gene is TRBV4-1, the J gene TRBJ1-3; 7 bases are shared with TRBD1. Germline V gene data show CDR1 as MGHRA and CDR2 as YSYEKL. This CDR3 is 16 amino acids long. J was trimmed by 0 bases and V by 5 bases; bases with no gene match: 7. DNA of the CDR3: TGCGCCAGCAGCTCCCCGACAGGGTCCTCTGGAAACACCATATATTTT. Translation: CASSSPTGSSGNTIYF.